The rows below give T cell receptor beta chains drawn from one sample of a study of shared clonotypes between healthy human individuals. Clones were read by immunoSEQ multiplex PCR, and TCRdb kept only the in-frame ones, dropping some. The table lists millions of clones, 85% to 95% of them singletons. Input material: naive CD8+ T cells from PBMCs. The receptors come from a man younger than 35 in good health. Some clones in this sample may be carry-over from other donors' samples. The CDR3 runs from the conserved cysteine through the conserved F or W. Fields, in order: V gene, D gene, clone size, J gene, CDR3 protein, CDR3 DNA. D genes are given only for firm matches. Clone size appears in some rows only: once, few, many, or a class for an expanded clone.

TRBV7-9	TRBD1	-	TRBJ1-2	CASSSPGDRGNHGYTF	TGTGCCAGCAGCTCTCCTGGGGACAGGGGTAACCATGGCTACACCTTC
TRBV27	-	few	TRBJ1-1	CASSSTGPEAFF	TGTGCCAGCAGTTCGACAGGTCCTGAAGCTTTCTTT
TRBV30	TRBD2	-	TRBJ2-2	CAWEAGGAGELFF	TGTGCCTGGGAAGCGGGAGGGGCCGGGGAGCTGTTTTTT
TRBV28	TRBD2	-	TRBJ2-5	CASQGLAGGWETQYF	TGTGCCAGCCAGGGACTAGCGGGAGGCTGGGAGACCCAGTACTTC
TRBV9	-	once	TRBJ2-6	CASSFSGSSGANVLTF	TGTGCCAGCAGCTTTAGTGGGAGCTCTGGGGCCAACGTCCTGACTTTC
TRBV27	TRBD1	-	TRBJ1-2	CASSFSGGAAGYTF	TGTGCCAGCAGTTTTTCAGGGGGCGCGGCAGGCTACACCTTC
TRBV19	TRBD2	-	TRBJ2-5	CASTAGDGTQYF	TGTGCCAGTACGGCGGGAGATGGGACCCAGTACTTC
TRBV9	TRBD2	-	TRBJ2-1	CASSGMGLAGEEQFF	TGTGCCAGCAGCGGGATGGGACTAGCGGGAGAGGAGCAGTTCTTC
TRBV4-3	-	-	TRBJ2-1	CASSQLQGGYDEQFF	TGCGCCAGCAGCCAATTGCAGGGGGGATACGATGAGCAGTTCTTC
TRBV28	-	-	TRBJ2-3	CASHYSVVDTQYF	TGTGCCAGCCATTATTCGGTGGTGGATACGCAGTATTTT
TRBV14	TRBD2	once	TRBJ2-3	CASSQGTSGTDTQYF	TGTGCCAGCAGCCAAGGGACTAGCGGCACAGATACGCAGTATTTT
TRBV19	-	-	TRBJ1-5	CASILSNSNQPQHF	TGTGCCAGTATTCTCAGCAATAGCAATCAGCCCCAGCATTTT
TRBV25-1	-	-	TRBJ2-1	CASSKNSGGGEQFF	TGTGCCAGCAGTAAAAATTCAGGGGGGGGCGAGCAGTTCTTC
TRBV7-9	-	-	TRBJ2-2	CASSFRVTGELFF	TGTGCCAGCAGCTTTCGGGTCACCGGGGAGCTGTTTTTT